This paragraph covers one T cell receptor (beta chain) sequence. Its cognate antigen is unknown. A multiplex PCR was run with 60 Vbeta primers and 13 Jbeta primers. Using immunoSEQ multiplex PCR, the repertoire was profiled, and TCRdb retains in-frame clones only, with some absent. The table has around 150,000 clones, 70% to 90% seen once. Trimming took off 8 bases at V and 1 base at J, with 14 bases between the two ends. Looked up from germline, CDR1 is MNHEY and CDR2 is SMNVEV (reference sequence). The CDR3 sequence is 14 residues long. This entry belongs to a study of cytomegalovirus exposure and HLA in healthy donors. Study conclusions and caveats: Analysis performed later showed TCR beta chains linked to HLA being more clonally expanded than equally common others. Within a later analysis, the majority of CMV-associated TCR beta chains appeared HLA-restricted.

The sequence was obtained from a man aged 35 to 55 in good health and CMV-seronegative. The chain combines TRBV27 with TRBJ1-1, with D hard to call. The source material was PBMCs. The CDR3 region has the DNA TGTGCCAGCGGCAGAAGGTCTAGGAACACTGAAGCTTTCTTT. Its protein product is CASGRRSRNTEAFF.